This T cell receptor beta chain was recovered during a study of naive and memory T cell subsets. In germline, CDR1 is MNHNS, CDR2 SASEGT. Trimming took off 8 bases at V and 0 bases at J, with 8 bases between the two ends. The CDR3 is made up of 12 amino acids. An equimolar mix of two oligonucleotides served as the beta constant-region primer for TRBC1 and TRBC2. TCRdb redid the calling of the UMI-ligation and nested PCR reads with MiXCR, one entry per CDR3 protein. The sample yields under 150,000 distinct CDR3 sequences, about 15% seen once. Sequencing input: naive CD4+ T cells from blood. The clonotype originates from a human donor in good health. V usage is TRBV6-1 and J usage is TRBJ2-7; no definite D call. CDR3 residues: CASGWTSYEQYF. The CDR3, as DNA: TGTGCCAGCGGTTGGACCTCCTACGAGCAGTACTTC.